The sequence of this T cell receptor (beta chain) was determined in a study of cytotoxic CD8 clonotypes in ibrutinib-treated CLL. The germline CDR1 and CDR2 sequences are SGHRS and YFSETQ. Between the trimmed V and J ends, which lost 3 bases and 5 bases, there was a span of 9 bases. The CDR3 extends over 12 amino acids. Study outcomes and limitations: At baseline, clonality was higher than in age-matched healthy donors and correlated with CD8+ counts.

Remarks on this clone: Its antigen remains unknown.

The table came from immunoSEQ multiplex PCR; TCRdb's copy has only in-frame clones and leaves some out. The sample lists some 300,000 clones, about 80% occurring once. This clonotype was obtained from a human donor with chronic lymphocytic leukemia. Material: PBMCs, obtained before ibrutinib treatment. The chain combines TRBV5-1 with TRBJ2-7; TRBD1 might be the D (6 bases). CDR3: CASSYRVDEQYF. CDR3 bases: TGCGCCAGCAGCTACAGGGTTGACGAGCAGTACTTC.